The 5 T cell receptor beta chains presented below share a single source sample, sequenced in a study of cytomegalovirus exposure and HLA in healthy donors. Only in-frame clones appear in the TCRdb table, and some are missing; sequencing was by immunoSEQ multiplex PCR. In the table there are 100,000 to 150,000 clones, more than 95% of which are singletons. The specimen sequenced was PBMCs. The receptors were sampled from a man younger than 35 in good health and CMV-seronegative.

This clone was observed a few times. The V and J genes are TRBV7-2 and TRBJ1-1; 8 bases are a match to TRBD1. The germline V gene has CDR1 SGHTA and CDR2 FQGNSA. The CDR3 extends over 17 amino acids. V was clipped by 4 bases and J by 7 bases; unmatched bases: 17. The CDR3 bases are TGTGCCAGCAGCTCAGGGAGGACAGGGAGAGGTAGGAGTGAAGCTTTCTTT. It is translated as CASSSGRTGRGRSEAFF. Full variable domain (rest looked up from reference TRBV7-2 and TRBJ1-1): GAGVSQSPSNKVTEKGKDVELRCDPISGHTALYWYRQSLGQGLEFLIYFQGNSAPDKSGLPSDRFSAERTGGSVSTLTIQRTQQEDSAVYLCASSSGRTGRGRSEAFFGQGTRLTVV.

The CDR3 is CASSQDPSSGNTIYF. DNA for the CDR3: TGCGCCAGCAGCCAAGATCCGTCCTCTGGAAACACCATATATTTT. V is TRBV4-3 and J is TRBJ1-3; unclear D gene. The germline V gene has CDR1 LGHNA and CDR2 YSLEER. With 0 bases removed from V and 0 bases from J, the gap between germline ends came to 6 bases. The CDR3 loop spans 15 amino acids.

V and J are TRBV6-5 and TRBJ1-2; possible D gene TRBD1, 5 bases. This CDR3 region has 12 residues. Germline CDR1 MNHEY, CDR2 SVGAGI. Trimming took 8 bases from V and 4 from J, leaving 11 bases between them. The CDR3 bases are TGTGCCAGCCCGCGGGACGGCTATGGCTACACCTTC. Translation gives CASPRDGYGYTF.

The chain employs TRBV4-3 and TRBJ1-1; 8 bases fit TRBD1. V shed 3 bases, J shed 7 bases, and the junction held 4 bases outside the gene matches. The CDR3 sequence is 13 residues long. Germline V gene data show CDR1 as LGHNA and CDR2 as YSLEER. CDR3 amino acids: CASSHGQGGEAFF. In DNA form, the CDR3 reads TGCGCCAGCAGCCATGGACAGGGTGGTGAAGCTTTCTTT.

This clone was seen only once. The chain's CDR3 is CSVGSTGSYGYTF. DNA of the CDR3: TGCAGCGTAGGCTCGACAGGATCCTATGGCTACACCTTC. V and J are TRBV29-1 and TRBJ1-2; tentative D call: TRBD1 (6 bases). Trimming removed 6 bases at V and 4 bases at J, with 15 bases between. The CDR3 totals 13 residues. Looked up from germline, CDR1 is SQVTM and CDR2 is ANQGSEA.